These 24 T cell receptor beta chains came from one sample sequenced in a study of T-cell reconstitution after alpha-beta-depleted transplantation in children. Unique molecular identifiers were used to barcode this TCRbeta library. MiXCR was run by TCRdb on the PCR reads, yielding one entry per CDR3 protein. The table lists 300,000 to 350,000 distinct CDR3 sequences, 23% of them singletons. Sequencing used PBMCs, mostly from graft donor cells, obtained 180 days after TCRalphabeta/CD19-depleted stem cell transplant. These receptors were obtained from a male patient younger than 18 who had a stem cell transplant for acute lymphoblastic leukemia, so the T cells may come from the graft donor.

This clonotype turned up a few times. The chain is built from TRBV10-3 and TRBJ2-5; D is uncertain. This CDR3 region has 13 residues. The germline gives CDR1 ENHRY, CDR2 SYGVKD. Trimming shortened V by 6 bases and J by 1 base, and 9 bases separated the two germline ends. In DNA, the CDR3 is TGTGCCATCAGGGACCTCACCCAAGAGACCCAGTACTTC. Residues: CAIRDLTQETQYF.

The V gene is TRBV5-8, the J gene TRBJ2-1, with 7 bases matching TRBD2. The CDR3 totals 15 residues. CDR1 and CDR2 (germline): SGHTS, YDEGEE. With 0 bases clipped from V and 4 bases from J, the junction kept 4 bases outside the gene matches. DNA for the CDR3: TGTGCCAGCAGCTTGGTTAGCGGGCCTTACAATGAGCAGTTCTTC. This translates into CASSLVSGPYNEQFF.

The genes are TRBV5-1 and TRBJ1-2, with D perhaps TRBD1 (5 bases). Trimming removed 4 bases from V and 4 bases from J, with 14 bases in between. The CDR3 is 14 residues long. Germline V CDR1 and CDR2: SGHRS, YFSETQ. Here the CDR3 reads CASSLRQSFYGYTF. CDR3 sequence (DNA): TGCGCCAGCAGCCTCCGACAGAGCTTCTATGGCTACACCTTC. Filled out from reference TRBV5-1 and TRBJ1-2, the complete variable domain reads KAGVTQTPRYLIKTRGQQVTLSCSPISGHRSVSWYQQTPGQGLQFLFEYFSETQRNKGNFPGRFSGRQFSNSRSEMNVSTLELGDSALYLCASSLRQSFYGYTFGSGTRLTVV.

The rearrangement joins TRBV28 to TRBJ2-5; TRBD2 aligns across 14 bases. Germline V lookup: CDR1 MDHEN, CDR2 SYDVKM. The J segment lost 0 bases and the V segment lost 3 bases, leaving 6 bases of the junction unmatched. The CDR3 sequence is 18 residues long. In nucleotides, the CDR3 is TGTGCCAGCAGTTTCCGGACTAGCGGGAGGAAGTACCAAGAGACCCAGTACTTC. Protein product: CASSFRTSGRKYQETQYF.

The chain is built from TRBV12-3 or TRBV12-4 and TRBJ2-6; 7 bases align to TRBD2. Trimming at V came to 5 bases and at J to 2 bases, leaving 12 bases not matched to a gene. The CDR3 runs to 18 residues. The CDR3 DNA reads TGTGCCAGCAGTCCCCGGACTGGCGGGAGTCCTGGGGCCAACGTCCTGACTTTC. Translated: CASSPRTGGSPGANVLTF.

J is TRBJ1-5 and V is TRBV7-2; D call uncertain. Germline V gene data show CDR1 as SGHTA and CDR2 as FQGNSA. The CDR3 consists of 15 residues. V lost 3 bases to trimming and J lost 0 bases, with 9 bases between them. The CDR3 sequence is CASSLGPYSNQPQHF. CDR3 DNA: TGTGCCAGCAGCTTGGGTCCTTATAGCAATCAGCCCCAGCATTTT.

The CDR3 loop is CASSEDRGPYNEQFF. CDR3 in DNA: TGTGCCAGCAGTGAGGACAGGGGCCCCTACAATGAGCAGTTCTTC. V gene TRBV6-1 combines with J gene TRBJ2-1, with TRBD1 matching over 9 bases. Germline V gene sequence: CDR1 MNHNS, CDR2 SASEGT. The CDR3 covers 15 residues. V shed 3 bases, J shed 2 bases, and the junction held 2 bases outside the gene matches.

J is TRBJ2-5 and V is TRBV11-1; 9 nucleotides agree with TRBD1. Germline values: CDR1 SGHAT, CDR2 FQDESV (reference sequence). The length of the CDR3 is 16 residues. J lost 5 bases, V lost 2 bases, and 9 bases had no gene match. The CDR3 reads CASSLRNRGRSETQYF. In DNA, the CDR3 is TGTGCCAGCAGCTTACGCAACAGGGGGCGATCGGAGACCCAGTACTTC.

This chain uses TRBV20-1 with TRBJ1-1; D ambiguous. The V end was cut by 0 bases, the J end by 3 bases, with 17 bases between. The CDR3 is 16 residues long. Germline loops: CDR1 DFQATT, CDR2 SNEGSKA (reference sequence). This chain's CDR3 is CSARDFLYVGDTEAFF. The CDR3 bases are TGCAGTGCTAGAGATTTCTTGTATGTCGGTGACACTGAAGCTTTCTTT.

A few counts support this clonotype. The chain combines TRBV21-1 with TRBJ2-5; the DNA was not used to check the table's D call, TRBD2. TRBV21-1 constitutes a pseudogene. This CDR3 has 19 residues. DNA for the CDR3: TGTGCCAGCAGCAAGGAGACTAGCGGGAGGGAGGAGGGCCAAGAGACCCAGTACTTC. Protein: CASSKETSGREEGQETQYF.

V is TRBV29-1 and J is TRBJ1-4; 7 bases fit TRBD1. Germline V CDR1 and CDR2: SQVTM, ANQGSEA. After removal of 5 bases from V and 6 bases from J, the junction contained 6 bases not matched to a gene. CDR3 length equals 13 residues. The CDR3 DNA sequence: TGCAGCGTTCCCGAGGGGGCGCATGAAAAACTGTTTTTT. Translation: CSVPEGAHEKLFF. Supplemented by reference TRBV29-1 and TRBJ1-4, the full variable domain reads SAVISQKPSRDICQRGTSLTIQCQVDSQVTMMFWYRQQPGQSLTLIATANQGSEATYESGFVIDKFPISRPNLTFSTLTVSNMSPEDSSIYLCSVPEGAHEKLFFGSGTQLSVL.

This chain links TRBV7-7 with TRBJ2-1; 7 positions agree with TRBD1. Germline assignment: CDR1 SSHAT and CDR2 FNYEAQ (reference sequence). The CDR3 sequence is 15 residues long. J lost 2 bases, V lost 5 bases, and 6 bases had no gene match. CDR3 amino acids: CASSLDRVPYNEQFF. The CDR3 DNA is TGTGCCAGCAGCCTCGACAGGGTGCCCTACAATGAGCAGTTCTTC.

This clonotype occurred a few times. The J gene is TRBJ2-5, the V gene TRBV4-1; 13 nucleotides line up with TRBD2. The CDR3 sequence is 16 residues long. V gave up 3 bases and J gave up 5 bases; unmatched junction bases: 6. Per germline, CDR1 MGHRA and CDR2 YSYEKL. The CDR3 DNA sequence: TGCGCCAGCAGCCAGGCTGGACTAGCGGGAGTGGAGACCCAGTACTTC. Its protein product is CASSQAGLAGVETQYF.

The chain recombines TRBV11-1 with TRBJ1-1, with D unclear. With 5 bases removed from V and 4 bases from J, the gap between germline ends came to 14 bases. The CDR3 runs 14 residues. CDR1 and CDR2 (germline): SGHAT, FQDESV (reference sequence). CDR3 amino acids: CASSPSSRGTEAFF. In DNA, the CDR3 is TGTGCCAGCAGCCCCTCGTCTCGAGGCACTGAAGCTTTCTTT.

This clonotype was recorded a few times. The V gene is TRBV5-1, the J gene TRBJ2-3; 8 positions match TRBD2. V was clipped by 0 bases and J by 4 bases; unmatched bases: 10. Germline V CDR1 and CDR2: SGHRS, YFSETQ. This CDR3 is 17 amino acids long. As DNA, the CDR3 is TGCGCCAGCAGCTTGGCCCCCCGGGCGGGAGGTCCAGATACGCAGTATTTT. It specifies CASSLAPRAGGPDTQYF.

This clonotype was counted between two and nine times. The rearrangement uses TRBV28 and TRBJ2-1; TRBD2 matches 11 bases. J lost 2 bases, V lost 5 bases, and 11 bases had no gene match. Germline V gives CDR1 MDHEN, CDR2 SYDVKM. The CDR3 is made up of 18 amino acids. This chain's CDR3 is CASSTPLAGVNAYNEQFF. The DNA of the CDR3 is TGTGCCAGCAGTACTCCACTAGCGGGAGTAAATGCCTACAATGAGCAGTTCTTC.

This clonotype appeared a single time. The V and J genes are TRBV20-1 and TRBJ2-1; TRBD2 matches at 7 bases. The CDR3 runs to 13 residues. J gave up 8 bases and V 6 bases, and 10 bases lay outside the gene matches. CDR1 DFQATT and CDR2 SNEGSKA come from the germline V gene (reference sequence). The CDR3 sequence: CSALREIGDEQFF. The CDR3 region has the DNA TGCAGTGCCTTGCGGGAGATTGGGGATGAGCAGTTCTTC.

The chain joins TRBV20-1 to TRBJ2-3; 7 bases align to TRBD1. The CDR3 loop spans 14 amino acids. With 6 bases clipped from V and 0 bases from J, the junction kept 6 bases outside the gene matches. Germline V CDR1 and CDR2: DFQATT, SNEGSKA (reference sequence). CDR3 in DNA: TGCAGTGCCTGGACAGGCTCTAGCACAGATACGCAGTATTTT. Encoded protein: CSAWTGSSTDTQYF.

V is TRBV7-9 and J is TRBJ1-1, with TRBD1 as a possible D gene (6 bases). Trimming took 4 bases from V and 4 from J, leaving 10 bases between them. The germline V gene encodes CDR1 SEHNR and CDR2 FQNEAQ (reference sequence). CDR3 length equals 13 residues. DNA for the CDR3: TGTGCCAGCAGCTGGACAGTGAGCACTGAAGCTTTCTTT. This sequence encodes CASSWTVSTEAFF.

J is TRBJ2-3 and V is TRBV4-1; the D is unclear. Germline values: CDR1 MGHRA, CDR2 YSYEKL. This CDR3 spans 13 amino acids. The V and J ends lost 2 bases and 11 bases respectively, with 14 bases between them. This CDR3 reads CASSQPGETMQYF. CDR3 in DNA: TGCGCCAGCAGCCAACCAGGAGAGACCATGCAGTATTTT.

The rearrangement uses TRBV27 and TRBJ1-1, with D possibly TRBD1 on 5 matching bases. The CDR3 consists of 13 residues. CDR1 MNHEY and CDR2 SMNVEV come from the germline V gene (reference sequence). Trimming pared 2 bases from V and 7 bases from J, leaving 11 bases between. The CDR3 spells CASSLEGRGEAFF. In nucleotides, the CDR3 is TGTGCCAGCAGTTTAGAGGGACGGGGTGAAGCTTTCTTT.

This chain links TRBV6-5 with TRBJ1-2; D is undetermined. The ends were cut back, 4 bases at V and 4 bases at J, with 10 bases in the middle. This CDR3 has 13 amino acids. The V gene's germline CDR1 is MNHEY and CDR2 SVGAGI. CDR3 nucleotide sequence: TGTGCCAGCAGTTTGTGGAGCAGCTATGGCTACACCTTC. It encodes CASSLWSSYGYTF.

This clonotype was observed a few times. The chain couples TRBV5-1 to TRBJ2-2; TRBD1 matches at 10 bases. CDR1 and CDR2 from the germline V gene are SGHRS and YFSETQ. Losses at the gene ends were 4 bases for V and 3 bases for J; bases not matched to a gene: 6. CDR3 length equals 16 residues. In nucleotides, the CDR3 is TGCGCCAGCAGCCCGGACAGGGGGGAGTACACCGGGGAGCTGTTTTTT. Translating gives CASSPDRGEYTGELFF. Supplemented by reference TRBV5-1 and TRBJ2-2, the full variable domain reads KAGVTQTPRYLIKTRGQQVTLSCSPISGHRSVSWYQQTPGQGLQFLFEYFSETQRNKGNFPGRFSGRQFSNSRSEMNVSTLELGDSALYLCASSPDRGEYTGELFFGEGSRLTVL.

V and J are TRBV15 and TRBJ2-5; TRBD2 agrees at 8 bases. J was trimmed by 2 bases and V by 3 bases; bases with no gene match: 17. Germline CDR1 is LNHNV and CDR2 is YYDKDF (reference sequence). This CDR3 spans 19 amino acids. The CDR3 loop is CATSSPSGSGTRTQETQYF. DNA of the CDR3: TGTGCCACCAGCAGTCCGAGCGGGAGTGGGACGAGGACACAAGAGACCCAGTACTTC.